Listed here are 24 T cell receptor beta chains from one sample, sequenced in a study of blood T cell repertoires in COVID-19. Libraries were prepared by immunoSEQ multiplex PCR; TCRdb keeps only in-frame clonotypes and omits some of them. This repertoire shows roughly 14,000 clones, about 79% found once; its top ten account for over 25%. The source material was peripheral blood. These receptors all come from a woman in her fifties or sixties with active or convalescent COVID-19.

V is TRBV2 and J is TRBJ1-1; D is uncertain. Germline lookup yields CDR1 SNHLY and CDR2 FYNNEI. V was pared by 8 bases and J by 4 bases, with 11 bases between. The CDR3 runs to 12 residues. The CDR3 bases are TGTGCCAGCTCCGAGGCTAGCACTGAAGCTTTCTTT. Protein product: CASSEASTEAFF.

CDR3: CASSVEGDSPLHF. The CDR3 bases are TGTGCCAGCAGTGTCGAGGGGGATTCACCCCTCCACTTT. The chain has TRBV2 and TRBJ1-6; D possibly corresponds to TRBD1 (6 bases). The CDR3 has 13 residues. The V gene's germline CDR1 is SNHLY and CDR2 FYNNEI. V lost 4 bases to trimming and J lost 8 bases, with 9 bases between them.

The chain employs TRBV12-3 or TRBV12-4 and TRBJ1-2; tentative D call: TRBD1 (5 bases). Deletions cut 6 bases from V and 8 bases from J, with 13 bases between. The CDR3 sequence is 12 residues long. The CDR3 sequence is CASRWGVGGYTF. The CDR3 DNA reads TGTGCCAGCAGATGGGGCGTTGGGGGCTACACCTTC.

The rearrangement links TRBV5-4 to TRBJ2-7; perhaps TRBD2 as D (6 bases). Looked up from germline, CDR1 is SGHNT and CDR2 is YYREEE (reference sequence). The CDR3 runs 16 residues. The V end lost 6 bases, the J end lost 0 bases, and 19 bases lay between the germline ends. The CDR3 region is CASTRAGQKVSYEQYF. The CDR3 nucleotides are TGTGCCAGCACCCGCGCGGGGCAGAAGGTCTCCTACGAGCAGTACTTC. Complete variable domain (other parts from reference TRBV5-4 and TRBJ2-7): ETGVTQSPTHLIKTRGQQVTLRCSSQSGHNTVSWYQQALGQGPQFIFQYYREEENGRGNFPPRFSGLQFPNYSSELNVNALELDDSALYLCASTRAGQKVSYEQYFGPGTRLTVT.

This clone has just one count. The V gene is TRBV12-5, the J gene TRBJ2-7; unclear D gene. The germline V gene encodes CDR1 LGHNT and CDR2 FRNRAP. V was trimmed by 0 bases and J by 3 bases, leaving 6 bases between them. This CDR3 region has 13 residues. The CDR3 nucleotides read TGTGCTAGTGGTTTGGTACTTAGCTACGAGCAGTACTTC. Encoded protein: CASGLVLSYEQYF.

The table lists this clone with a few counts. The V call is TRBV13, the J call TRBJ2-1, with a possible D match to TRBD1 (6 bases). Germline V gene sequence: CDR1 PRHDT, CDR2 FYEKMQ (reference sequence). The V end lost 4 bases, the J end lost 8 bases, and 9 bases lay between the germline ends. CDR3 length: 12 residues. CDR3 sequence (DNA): TGTGCCAGCAGCTCGGACAGCCATGAGCAGTTCTTC. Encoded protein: CASSSDSHEQFF.

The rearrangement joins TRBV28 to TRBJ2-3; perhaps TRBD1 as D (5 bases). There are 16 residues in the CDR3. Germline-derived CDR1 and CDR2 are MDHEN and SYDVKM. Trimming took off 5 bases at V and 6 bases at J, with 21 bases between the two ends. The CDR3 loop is CASSLSGNLLEDTQYF. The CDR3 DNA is TGTGCCAGCAGTCTCTCAGGGAATCTTCTGGAGGATACGCAGTATTTT.

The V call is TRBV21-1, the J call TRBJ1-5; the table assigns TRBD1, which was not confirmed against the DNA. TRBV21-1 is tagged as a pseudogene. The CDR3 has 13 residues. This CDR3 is CASRHRGGQPQHF. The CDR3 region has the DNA TGTGCCAGCAGACACAGGGGTGGTCAGCCCCAGCATTTT.

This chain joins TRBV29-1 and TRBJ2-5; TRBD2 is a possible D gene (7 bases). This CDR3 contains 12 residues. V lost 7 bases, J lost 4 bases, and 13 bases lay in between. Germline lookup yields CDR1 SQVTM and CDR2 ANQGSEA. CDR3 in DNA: TGCAGCGCGGGGAGGGGGACAGAGACCCAGTACTTC. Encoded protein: CSAGRGTETQYF.

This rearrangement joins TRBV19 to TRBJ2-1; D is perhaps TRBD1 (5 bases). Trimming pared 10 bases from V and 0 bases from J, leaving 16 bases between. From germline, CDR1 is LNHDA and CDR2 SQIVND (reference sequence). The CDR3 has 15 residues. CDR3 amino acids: CATETGISSYNEQFF. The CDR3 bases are TGTGCCACCGAAACAGGCATCTCCTCCTACAATGAGCAGTTCTTC.

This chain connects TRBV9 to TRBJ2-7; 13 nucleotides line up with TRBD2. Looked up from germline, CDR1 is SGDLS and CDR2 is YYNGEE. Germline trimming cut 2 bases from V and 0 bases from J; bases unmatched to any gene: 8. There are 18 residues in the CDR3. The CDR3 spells CASSVGTSGALSSYEQYF. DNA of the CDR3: TGTGCCAGCAGCGTCGGGACTAGCGGGGCCCTGAGCTCCTACGAGCAGTACTTC.

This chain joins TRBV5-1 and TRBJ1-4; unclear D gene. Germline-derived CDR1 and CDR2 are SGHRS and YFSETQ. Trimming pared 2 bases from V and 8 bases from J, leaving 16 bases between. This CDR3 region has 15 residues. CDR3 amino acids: CASSFFAGGREKLFF. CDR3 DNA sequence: TGCGCCAGCAGCTTTTTTGCGGGCGGGCGAGAAAAACTGTTTTTT.

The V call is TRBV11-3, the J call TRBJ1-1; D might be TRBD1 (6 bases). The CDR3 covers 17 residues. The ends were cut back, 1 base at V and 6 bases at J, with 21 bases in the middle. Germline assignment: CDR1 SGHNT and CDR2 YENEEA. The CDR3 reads CASSLGGSGQKHAEAFF. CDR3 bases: TGTGCCAGCAGCTTAGGTGGCTCGGGACAAAAGCATGCTGAAGCTTTCTTT. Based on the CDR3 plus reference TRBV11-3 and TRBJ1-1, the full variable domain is EAGVVQSPRYKIIEKKQPVAFWCNPISGHNTLYWYLQNLGQGPELLIRYENEEAVDDSQLPKDRFSAERLKGVDSTLKIQPAELGDSAVYLCASSLGGSGQKHAEAFFGQGTRLTVV.

Here the CDR3 reads CASSRLPSAGENEQFF. CDR3 bases: TGTGCCAGCAGCCGCCTGCCGTCTGCGGGCGAGAATGAGCAGTTCTTC. J is TRBJ2-1 and V is TRBV6-2 or TRBV6-3; weak D call: TRBD2 (5 bases). CDR3 size: 16 residues. Germline CDR1 is MNHEY and CDR2 is SVGEGT. With 6 bases removed from V and 7 bases from J, the gap between germline ends came to 22 bases.

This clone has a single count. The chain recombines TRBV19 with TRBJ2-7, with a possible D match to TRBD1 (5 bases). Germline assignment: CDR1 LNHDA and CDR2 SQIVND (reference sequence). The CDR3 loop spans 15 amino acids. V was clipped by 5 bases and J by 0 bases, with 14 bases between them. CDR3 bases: TGTGCCAGTAGTCCATTAGACAGCTCCTCCTACGAGCAGTACTTC. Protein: CASSPLDSSSYEQYF.

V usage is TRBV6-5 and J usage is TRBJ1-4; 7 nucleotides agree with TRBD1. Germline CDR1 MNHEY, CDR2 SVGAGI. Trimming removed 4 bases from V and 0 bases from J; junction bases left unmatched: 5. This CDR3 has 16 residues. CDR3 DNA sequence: TGTGCCAGCAGTTCAGGACAGGATGCAACTAATGAAAAACTGTTTTTT. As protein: CASSSGQDATNEKLFF.

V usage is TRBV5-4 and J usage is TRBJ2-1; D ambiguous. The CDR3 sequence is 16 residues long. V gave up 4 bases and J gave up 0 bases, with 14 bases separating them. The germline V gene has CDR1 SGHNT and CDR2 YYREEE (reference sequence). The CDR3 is CASSALGPSSYNEQFF. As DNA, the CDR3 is TGTGCCAGCAGCGCGCTTGGGCCAAGCTCCTACAATGAGCAGTTCTTC.

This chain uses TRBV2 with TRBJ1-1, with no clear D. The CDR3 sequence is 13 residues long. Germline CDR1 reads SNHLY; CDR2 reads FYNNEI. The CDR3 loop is CAGQKERETEAFF. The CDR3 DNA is TGTGCAGGGCAGAAGGAGAGGGAGACTGAAGCTTTCTTT. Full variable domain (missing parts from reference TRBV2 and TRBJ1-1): EPEVTQTPSHQVTQMGQEVILRCVPISNHLYFYWYRQILGQKVEFLVSFYNNEISEKSEIFDDQFSVERPDGSNFTLKIRSTKLEDSAMYFCAGQKERETEAFFGQGTRLTVV.

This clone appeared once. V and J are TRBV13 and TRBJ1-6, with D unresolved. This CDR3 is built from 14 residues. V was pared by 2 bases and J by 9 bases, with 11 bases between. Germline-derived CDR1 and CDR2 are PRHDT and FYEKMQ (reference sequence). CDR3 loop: CASSLLSRSSPLHF. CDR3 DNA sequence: TGTGCCAGCAGCTTATTATCTCGGAGTTCACCCCTCCACTTT.

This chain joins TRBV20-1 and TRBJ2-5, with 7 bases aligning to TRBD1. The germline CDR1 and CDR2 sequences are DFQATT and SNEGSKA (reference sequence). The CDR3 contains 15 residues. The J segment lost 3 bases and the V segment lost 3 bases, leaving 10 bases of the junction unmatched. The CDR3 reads CSASVPGTVKETQYF. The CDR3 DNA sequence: TGCAGTGCTAGTGTCCCAGGGACAGTTAAAGAGACCCAGTACTTC.

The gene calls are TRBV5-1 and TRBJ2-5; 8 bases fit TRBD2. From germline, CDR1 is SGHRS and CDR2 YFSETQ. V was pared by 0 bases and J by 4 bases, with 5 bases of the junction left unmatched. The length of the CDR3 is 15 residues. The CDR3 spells CASSLASGGLETQYF. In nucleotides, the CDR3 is TGCGCCAGCAGCTTGGCCAGCGGGGGCCTAGAGACCCAGTACTTC.

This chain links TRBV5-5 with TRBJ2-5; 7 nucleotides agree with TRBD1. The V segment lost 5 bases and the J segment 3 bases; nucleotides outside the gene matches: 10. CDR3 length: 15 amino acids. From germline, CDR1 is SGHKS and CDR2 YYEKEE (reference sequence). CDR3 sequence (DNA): TGTGCCAGCAGACATTGGGACAGCGTTAAAGAGACCCAGTACTTC. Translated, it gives CASRHWDSVKETQYF.

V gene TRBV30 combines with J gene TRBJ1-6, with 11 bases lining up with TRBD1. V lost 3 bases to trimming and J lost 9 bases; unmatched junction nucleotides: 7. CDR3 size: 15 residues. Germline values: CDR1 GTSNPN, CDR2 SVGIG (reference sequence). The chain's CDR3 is CAWSRTGTGGSPLHF. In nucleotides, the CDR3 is TGTGCCTGGAGCCGGACCGGGACAGGGGGTTCACCCCTCCACTTT.

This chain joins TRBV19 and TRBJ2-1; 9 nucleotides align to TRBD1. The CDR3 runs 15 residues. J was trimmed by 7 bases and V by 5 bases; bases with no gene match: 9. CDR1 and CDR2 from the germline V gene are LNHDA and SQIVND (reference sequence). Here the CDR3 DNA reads TGTGCCAGTAGTCTTTCGGACAGGGGTGGGAATGAGCAGTTCTTC. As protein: CASSLSDRGGNEQFF.